One sample yielded the 8 T cell receptor beta chains listed below, sequenced in a study of beta chain features in type 1 diabetes (dated by TCRdb to between 2018 and 2020). The library was made by the immunoSEQ multiplex PCR assay. The entire isolated RNA was reverse transcribed using the High Capacity cDNA Reverse Transcription Kit, and thus expressed TCRB transcripts were sequenced. The table was pulled from immuneACCESS by TCRdb, which kept in-frame rearrangements only. Such tables lose some clones; where checked, under half of the loss comes from unresolved V genes, and the rest has no known cause. A total of some 410,000 clones appear in this sample, around 14% of them only once. The biggest ten clones account for about 0.04% of the sample. Sequenced material: naive CD4+ T cells from blood. Sample cell subset or site, as interpreted from the label and publication: true naive CD4+ T cells. The receptors shown here come from a man aged 30 to 39 in good health.

The rearrangement joins TRBV20-1 to TRBJ1-1; 7 bases line up with TRBD1. The V gene end was trimmed by 7 bases and the J gene end by 5 bases; junction bases not matched to a gene: 4. CDR1 and CDR2 (germline): DFQATT, SNEGSKA (reference sequence). CDR3 length equals 11 residues. This chain's CDR3 is CSGTRGTEAFF. DNA for the CDR3: TGCAGTGGCACCAGGGGGACTGAAGCTTTCTTT.

This clone was detected a few times. The chain recombines TRBV18 with TRBJ2-7; 10 bases are shared with TRBD1. CDR1 is KGHSH, CDR2 LQKENI, per germline. The ends lost 3 bases at V and 6 bases at J; junction bases unmatched: 5. The CDR3 extends over 14 amino acids. This CDR3 reads CASSPPGQGSEQYF. The DNA of the CDR3 is TGTGCCAGCTCACCGCCGGGACAGGGGTCCGAGCAGTACTTC.

The rearrangement uses TRBV9 and TRBJ2-7; D is uncertain. The CDR3 is 14 amino acids. Per the germline V gene, CDR1 is SGDLS and CDR2 is YYNGEE. V lost 7 bases and J lost 2, with 16 bases in between. Here the CDR3 reads CASSSQPGPYEQYF. In nucleotides, the CDR3 is TGTGCCAGCTCCTCCCAGCCGGGCCCCTACGAGCAGTACTTC.

The CDR3 here is CASSLKTGRNRTGANVLTF. CDR3 nucleotide sequence: TGTGCCAGCAGCTTAAAGACAGGGCGAAATAGGACTGGGGCCAACGTCCTGACTTTC. The chain links TRBV7-3 to TRBJ2-6; 7 bases align to TRBD1. This CDR3 is built from 19 residues. Germline CDR1 and CDR2: SGHTA and FQGTGA. With V trimmed by 1 base and J by 2 bases, 11 bases remained unmatched.

The chain carries TRBV18 and TRBJ2-7, with D perhaps assigned TRBD1 or TRBD2 (5 bases each). The V end was cut by 2 bases, the J end by 2 bases, with 10 bases between. The CDR3 has 14 amino acids. The germline V gene has CDR1 KGHSH and CDR2 LQKENI. The CDR3 loop is CASSPRDGTYEQYF. The DNA for the CDR3 is TGTGCCAGCTCACCAAGGGACGGAACCTACGAGCAGTACTTC.

The V call is TRBV5-4, the J call TRBJ2-2, with a tentative D call TRBD2 (6 bases). The CDR3 covers 16 residues. Germline V lookup: CDR1 SGHNT, CDR2 YYREEE (reference sequence). V shed 0 bases and J shed 2 bases, with 11 bases lying between them. The DNA for the CDR3 is TGTGCCAGCAGCTTGGTTAGCGGACTTAACACCGGGGAGCTGTTTTTT. It translates to CASSLVSGLNTGELFF.

V is TRBV7-2 and J is TRBJ2-5; 9 nucleotides match TRBD2. Germline values: CDR1 SGHTA, CDR2 FQGNSA. Trimming cost V 5 bases and J 5 bases; bases outside gene matches: 12. The CDR3 extends over 16 amino acids. The CDR3 nucleotides read TGTGCCAGCAGCCCCCCAGGGCTAGCGGGATATGAGACCCAGTACTTC. Translated, it gives CASSPPGLAGYETQYF.

The table lists this clone with a few counts. The V and J genes are TRBV29-1 and TRBJ2-1; a possible D gene is TRBD2 (6 bases). The CDR3 has 12 amino acids. Germline V gives CDR1 SQVTM, CDR2 ANQGSEA. The germline V and J ends were trimmed by 7 bases and 7 bases, with 14 bases remaining between them. Here the CDR3 reads CSGAGTANEQFF. The CDR3, as DNA: TGCAGCGGAGCCGGGACTGCGAATGAGCAGTTCTTC.